The 22 T cell receptor beta chains given below trace back to one sample, sequenced in a study of identical twins. A single record per CDR3 protein comes from TCRdb applying MiXCR to the 5' RACE reads. The sample shows about 890,000 distinct CDR3 sequences, more than 9% of them seen only once. The same data also went into a second study, on yellow fever vaccine responses in identical twins.

Material: PBMCs. These receptors were obtained from a woman aged 18-35 years in good health.

The chain uses TRBV11-2 and TRBJ1-4, with D hard to call. This CDR3 has 14 amino acids. Per germline, CDR1 SGHAT and CDR2 FQNNGV. V lost 5 bases, J lost 7 bases, and 14 bases lay in between. CDR3 sequence: CASSRTPGSEKLFF. The DNA for the CDR3 is TGTGCCAGCAGCCGAACACCCGGCAGTGAAAAACTGTTTTTT.

This clonotype has more than one count but fewer than ten. The V and J genes are TRBV10-3 and TRBJ2-2; maybe TRBD2 (6 bases). The V end lost 5 bases, the J end lost 4 bases, and 14 bases lay between the germline ends. The CDR3 runs 15 residues. From germline, CDR1 is ENHRY and CDR2 SYGVKD. The CDR3: CAISQERALTGELFF. In nucleotides, the CDR3 is TGTGCCATCAGTCAGGAGCGGGCCCTCACCGGGGAGCTGTTTTTT.

A few counts support this clonotype. The V and J genes are TRBV20-1 and TRBJ2-1, with D possibly being TRBD1 or TRBD2 (6 bases each). This CDR3 region has 15 residues. Trimming took off 5 bases at V and 4 bases at J, with 18 bases between the two ends. Per the germline V gene, CDR1 is DFQATT and CDR2 is SNEGSKA (reference sequence). The CDR3 DNA sequence: TGCAGTGCTTTGCAACAGGGTGGGGGGTACAATGAGCAGTTCTTC. It is translated as CSALQQGGGYNEQFF.

This clonotype was detected only a few times. This chain uses TRBV9 with TRBJ2-3; D remains ambiguous. The V gene's germline CDR1 is SGDLS and CDR2 YYNGEE. Deletions cut 3 bases from V and 7 bases from J, with 6 bases between. The CDR3 totals 11 residues. CDR3 protein: CASSAHNTQYF. The CDR3 DNA reads as TGTGCCAGCAGCGCCCACAATACGCAGTATTTT.

This clonotype was picked up a small number of times. This chain uses TRBV6-2 or TRBV6-3 with TRBJ2-2, with D perhaps matching TRBD1 (6 bases). The CDR3 consists of 16 residues. Trimming took 2 bases from V and 2 from J, leaving 12 bases between them. Germline loops: CDR1 MNHEY, CDR2 SVGEGT. This CDR3 is CASSYPTGSNTGELFF. CDR3 DNA sequence: TGTGCCAGCAGTTACCCAACAGGGTCTAACACCGGGGAGCTGTTTTTT.

This clonotype was counted between two and nine times. The chain has TRBV2 and TRBJ2-7, with a possible D match to TRBD1 (6 bases). The CDR3 extends over 15 amino acids. The germline gives CDR1 SNHLY, CDR2 FYNNEI. The V end was cut by 7 bases, the J end by 0 bases, with 16 bases between. The CDR3 protein is CASIRTVLSSYEQYV. The CDR3, as DNA: TGTGCCAGCATCCGGACAGTCCTGAGCTCCTACGAGCAGTACGTC.

The genes are TRBV27 and TRBJ2-3, with a tentative D call TRBD2 (6 bases). V dropped 5 bases and J dropped 3 bases, with 18 bases sitting between them. CDR3 length equals 16 residues. CDR1 and CDR2 (germline): MNHEY, SMNVEV (reference sequence). The CDR3 nucleotides are TGTGCCAGCAGTCCCCTCCCTTCCAGCGGGACAGATACGCAGTATTTT. It codes for CASSPLPSSGTDTQYF.

This chain uses TRBV3-1 with TRBJ2-3, with 10 bases aligning to TRBD2. J lost 14 bases, V lost 6 bases, and 17 bases had no gene match. The germline CDR1 and CDR2 sequences are LGHDT and YNNKEL (reference sequence). The CDR3 consists of 15 residues. CDR3 region: CASRPVTSGLAHLYF. The CDR3 region has the DNA TGTGCCAGCAGACCGGTGACTAGCGGGCTAGCACATCTGTATTTT.

The chain carries TRBV7-6 and TRBJ2-1; weak D call: TRBD2 (7 bases). Trimming removed 3 bases at V and 5 bases at J, with 14 bases between. Germline lookup yields CDR1 SGHVS and CDR2 FNYEAQ. This CDR3 comprises 15 residues. The CDR3 coding sequence is TGTGCCAGCAGCTTTTTTGGGGGGGCTAACAATGAGCAGTTCTTC. This gives the protein CASSFFGGANNEQFF. Using reference TRBV7-6 and TRBJ2-1 for the parts outside the CDR3, the full variable domain is GAGVSQSPRYKVTKRGQDVALRCDPISGHVSLYWYRQALGQGPEFLTYFNYEAQQDKSGLPNDRFSAERPEGSISTLTIQRTEQRDSAMYRCASSFFGGANNEQFFGPGTRLTVL.

This chain joins TRBV9 and TRBJ2-7; 14 nucleotides align to TRBD2. This CDR3 region has 17 residues. In germline, CDR1 is SGDLS, CDR2 YYNGEE. The J segment lost 3 bases and the V segment lost 4 bases, leaving 9 bases of the junction unmatched. The DNA for the CDR3 is TGTGCCAGCAGCTTTGCTACCGGGACTAGCGGGAGCTACGAGCAGTACTTC. Its translation is CASSFATGTSGSYEQYF.

This chain connects TRBV11-1 to TRBJ2-7, with a tentative D call TRBD2 (6 bases). This CDR3 is 19 amino acids long. CDR1 is SGHAT and CDR2 is FQDESV in the germline V gene (reference sequence). V was shortened by 1 base and J by 0 bases, with 22 bases between the two germline ends. The CDR3: CASSLGVGLLLSNSYEQYF. The DNA for the CDR3 is TGTGCCAGCAGCTTAGGTGTGGGACTCCTCCTCTCAAACTCCTACGAGCAGTACTTC.

In this sample, this clonotype turned up many times. V gene TRBV3-1 combines with J gene TRBJ1-1; tentative D call: TRBD1 (6 bases). The CDR3 is 15 amino acids. V gave up 0 bases and J gave up 1 base, with 9 bases separating them. Germline CDR1 reads LGHDT; CDR2 reads YNNKEL (reference sequence). As DNA, the CDR3 is TGTGCCAGCAGCCAAGAAAACAGGGCGAACACTGAAGCTTTCTTT. Encoded protein: CASSQENRANTEAFF.

The table lists this clonotype with many counts. The chain carries TRBV5-1 and TRBJ1-1; 10 nucleotides agree with TRBD1. This CDR3 has 15 amino acids. Unmatched junction bases numbered 6, after V lost 3 bases and J lost 4 bases. Germline V gives CDR1 SGHRS, CDR2 YFSETQ. The CDR3 DNA follows: TGCGCCAGCAGCTCGGGACAGGGGCTCGGCACTGAAGCTTTCTTT. The encoded protein is CASSSGQGLGTEAFF.

The table lists this clonotype with a few counts. The chain recombines TRBV11-2 with TRBJ1-6; D is possibly TRBD1 (6 bases). The V end lost 2 bases, the J end lost 6 bases, and 11 bases lay between the germline ends. Germline-derived CDR1 and CDR2 are SGHAT and FQNNGV. This CDR3 has 15 residues. In DNA, the CDR3 is TGTGCCAGCAGCTTAATCCGACAGGTTAATTCACCCCTCCACTTT. The encoded protein is CASSLIRQVNSPLHF.

In this sample, this clonotype turned up many times. The rearrangement uses TRBV12-3 or TRBV12-4 and TRBJ2-1; maybe TRBD2 (6 bases). There are 15 residues in the CDR3. V lost 6 bases and J 8 bases, leaving 20 bases between the germline ends. The CDR3 is CASSSASSALDEQFF. The CDR3 DNA sequence: TGTGCCAGCAGCTCAGCCTCTAGCGCCTTAGATGAGCAGTTCTTC.

Many counts were recorded for this clonotype. CDR3: CSVEWSAGRHEQYF. The CDR3 nucleotides are TGCAGCGTTGAATGGTCGGCAGGGCGGCACGAGCAGTACTTC. The rearrangement links TRBV29-1 to TRBJ2-7; D possibly corresponds to TRBD1 (5 bases). V lost 2 bases, J lost 5 bases, and 16 bases lay in between. Germline CDR1 is SQVTM and CDR2 is ANQGSEA. The CDR3 extends over 14 amino acids.

The V gene is TRBV29-1, the J gene TRBJ2-7; a weak D match, TRBD2 (6 bases). Trimming left V 2 bases short and J 6 bases short, with 17 bases between. CDR3 length equals 14 residues. Per germline, CDR1 SQVTM and CDR2 ANQGSEA. This chain's CDR3 is CSVESGSGPAEQYF. DNA for the CDR3: TGCAGCGTTGAATCCGGGAGTGGGCCCGCCGAGCAGTACTTC.

Only a few counts were recorded for this clonotype. The chain recombines TRBV11-2 with TRBJ2-2, with TRBD1 matching over 8 bases. The V segment lost 5 bases and the J segment 4 bases; nucleotides outside the gene matches: 9. Germline V CDR1 and CDR2: SGHAT, FQNNGV. This CDR3 has 16 amino acids. The CDR3: CASSPATGEGTGELFF. CDR3 bases: TGTGCCAGCAGCCCGGCGACAGGGGAAGGCACCGGGGAGCTGTTTTTT.

This clonotype has more than one count but fewer than ten. The J gene is TRBJ2-3, the V gene TRBV12-3 or TRBV12-4; 8 bases match TRBD2. Germline trimming cut 6 bases from V and 6 bases from J; bases unmatched to any gene: 11. The CDR3 extends over 15 amino acids. Here the CDR3 DNA reads TGTGCCAGCAGCTCGAGCGGGAGTCAGGCTGATACGCAGTATTTT. This gives the protein CASSSSGSQADTQYF.

In its sample, this clonotype was seen a few times. The rearrangement links TRBV5-1 to TRBJ2-2, with 8 bases that match TRBD1. CDR3 length: 15 amino acids. CDR1 and CDR2 (germline): SGHRS, YFSETQ. J gave up 6 bases and V 4 bases, and 8 bases lay outside the gene matches. The CDR3 sequence: CASSKPGGTAGELFF. In nucleotides, the CDR3 is TGCGCCAGCAGCAAACCAGGGGGCACCGCCGGGGAGCTGTTTTTT.

The table lists this clonotype with a few counts. The chain carries TRBV5-1 and TRBJ2-7, with TRBD2 matching over 13 bases. The V and J ends lost 0 bases and 2 bases, in that order; junction bases with no gene match: 8. The CDR3 is made up of 18 amino acids. The germline V gene encodes CDR1 SGHRS and CDR2 YFSETQ. DNA for the CDR3: TGCGCCAGCAGCTTGGCCAAAACTAGCGGGAGGGGGGCCTACGAGCAGTACTTC. Its protein is CASSLAKTSGRGAYEQYF.

This clonotype was observed a few times. This chain connects TRBV5-8 to TRBJ2-1; 8 bases match TRBD2. Germline V gives CDR1 SGHTS, CDR2 YDEGEE. V shed 0 bases and J 9 bases; nucleotides not matched to a gene: 11. This CDR3 is built from 16 residues. CDR3 protein: CASSLGELAGKVEQFF. CDR3 sequence (DNA): TGTGCCAGCAGCTTGGGCGAATTAGCGGGAAAGGTTGAGCAGTTCTTC.